Shown below are 5 T cell receptor beta chains from a single sample sequenced in a study of T cell changes during pregnancy in multiple sclerosis. TCRdb keeps only in-frame clones here, not all; method: immunoSEQ multiplex PCR. The table shows about 92,000 clones, with 94% occurring only once. This specimen consisted of peripheral blood, obtained in the third trimester of pregnancy. Receptors were obtained from a female donor with multiple sclerosis, enrolled in a pregnancy study.

J is TRBJ1-1 and V is TRBV6-6; D remains unclear. The germline V gene encodes CDR1 MNHNY and CDR2 SVGAGI (reference sequence). V was trimmed by 0 bases and J by 5 bases, leaving 10 bases between them. CDR3 size: 14 residues. The DNA of the CDR3 is TGTGCCAGCAGTTACTCGACGGGAGGGACTGAAGCTTTCTTT. This sequence encodes CASSYSTGGTEAFF.

The chain uses TRBV5-1 and TRBJ2-7; possible D gene TRBD1, 5 bases. Germline values: CDR1 SGHRS, CDR2 YFSETQ. V was cut by 2 bases and J by 1 base, with 10 bases left in between. This CDR3 has 14 residues. The DNA of the CDR3 is TGCGCCAGCAGCTTTTTGCAGGGTTCCTACGAGCAGTACTTC. It is translated as CASSFLQGSYEQYF. The complete variable domain, with remaining parts taken from reference TRBV5-1 and TRBJ2-7, reads KAGVTQTPRYLIKTRGQQVTLSCSPISGHRSVSWYQQTPGQGLQFLFEYFSETQRNKGNFPGRFSGRQFSNSRSEMNVSTLELGDSALYLCASSFLQGSYEQYFGPGTRLTVT.

The rearrangement links TRBV18 to TRBJ1-3, with D possibly TRBD1 on 6 matching bases. Germline assignment: CDR1 KGHSH and CDR2 LQKENI. Between the trimmed V and J ends, which lost 0 bases and 0 bases, there was a span of 12 bases. CDR3 size: 17 residues. CDR3 DNA: TGTGCCAGCTCACCACCCCCGCGGACAGTCTCTGGAAACACCATATATTTT. It translates to CASSPPPRTVSGNTIYF.

The chain has TRBV6-5 and TRBJ2-1, with TRBD2 matching 8 bases. V dropped 2 bases and J dropped 7; count of bases not matched to a gene: 10. The CDR3 consists of 16 residues. The germline CDR1 and CDR2 sequences are MNHEY and SVGAGI. The CDR3 bases are TGTGCCAGCAGTTACCGAGCGGGAGTAGACGGGAATGAGCAGTTCTTC. Translated, it gives CASSYRAGVDGNEQFF.

The rearrangement uses TRBV5-1 and TRBJ1-6, with 8 positions matching TRBD1. This CDR3 region has 15 residues. Germline assignment: CDR1 SGHRS and CDR2 YFSETQ. J lost 7 bases, V lost 0 bases, and 3 bases had no gene match. Here the CDR3 reads CASSLAGQGNSPLHF. As DNA, the CDR3 is TGCGCCAGCAGCTTGGCAGGACAGGGCAATTCACCCCTCCACTTT.